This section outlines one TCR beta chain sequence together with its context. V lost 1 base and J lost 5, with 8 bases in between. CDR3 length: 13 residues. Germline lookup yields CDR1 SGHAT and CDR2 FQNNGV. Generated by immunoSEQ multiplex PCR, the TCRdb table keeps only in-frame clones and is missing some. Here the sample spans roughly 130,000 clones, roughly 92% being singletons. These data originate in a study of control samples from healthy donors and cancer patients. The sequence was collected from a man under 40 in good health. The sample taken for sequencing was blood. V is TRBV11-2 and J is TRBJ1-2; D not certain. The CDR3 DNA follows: TGTGCCAGCAGCTTAGTTACGGGTTATGGCTACACCTTC. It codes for CASSLVTGYGYTF.